This T cell receptor beta chain was captured by sequencing in a study of vaccination effects on CD4 cells after COVID-19. Study context: Post-vaccine draws lagged the second dose by a median of 72 days. Whole-study results and caveats: Clones from infection and from vaccination both contracted markedly late after vaccination. After vaccination of healthy people, only 1 of 255 vaccine-induced clones cross-reacted with common cold coronaviruses. The study enrolled few convalescent patients and sampled no early post-infection timepoints.

Sequencing followed a ViraFEST assay step that expanded antigen-specific CD4+ T cells with viral peptide pools. Isolation of CD4+ T cells took place after about 10 days of culture. BNT162b2 vaccine or mRNA-1273 vaccine was given to participants in two doses. The CDR3 runs to 14 residues. Germline values: CDR1 SGDLS, CDR2 YYNGEE. Losses at the gene ends were 4 bases for V and 10 bases for J; bases not matched to a gene: 10. The method was immunoSEQ multiplex PCR; TCRdb's version includes in-frame clones alone and lacks a portion of them. The table lists 25,000 to 35,000 clones, around four fifths of them singletons. Note on this clone: Its specificity is not known.

This TCR derives from a human donor who received a COVID-19 vaccine. Some clones in this sample may be carry-over from other donors' samples. The sequences come from CD4+ T cells from PBMCs cultured with HCoV-NL63 spike peptides, collected after COVID-19 vaccination. The chain combines TRBV9 with TRBJ2-3, with 9 bases lining up with TRBD1. The CDR3 sequence is CASSRDRASRAQYF. The CDR3 DNA reads TGTGCCAGCAGCCGGGACAGGGCGTCTCGGGCGCAGTATTTT.